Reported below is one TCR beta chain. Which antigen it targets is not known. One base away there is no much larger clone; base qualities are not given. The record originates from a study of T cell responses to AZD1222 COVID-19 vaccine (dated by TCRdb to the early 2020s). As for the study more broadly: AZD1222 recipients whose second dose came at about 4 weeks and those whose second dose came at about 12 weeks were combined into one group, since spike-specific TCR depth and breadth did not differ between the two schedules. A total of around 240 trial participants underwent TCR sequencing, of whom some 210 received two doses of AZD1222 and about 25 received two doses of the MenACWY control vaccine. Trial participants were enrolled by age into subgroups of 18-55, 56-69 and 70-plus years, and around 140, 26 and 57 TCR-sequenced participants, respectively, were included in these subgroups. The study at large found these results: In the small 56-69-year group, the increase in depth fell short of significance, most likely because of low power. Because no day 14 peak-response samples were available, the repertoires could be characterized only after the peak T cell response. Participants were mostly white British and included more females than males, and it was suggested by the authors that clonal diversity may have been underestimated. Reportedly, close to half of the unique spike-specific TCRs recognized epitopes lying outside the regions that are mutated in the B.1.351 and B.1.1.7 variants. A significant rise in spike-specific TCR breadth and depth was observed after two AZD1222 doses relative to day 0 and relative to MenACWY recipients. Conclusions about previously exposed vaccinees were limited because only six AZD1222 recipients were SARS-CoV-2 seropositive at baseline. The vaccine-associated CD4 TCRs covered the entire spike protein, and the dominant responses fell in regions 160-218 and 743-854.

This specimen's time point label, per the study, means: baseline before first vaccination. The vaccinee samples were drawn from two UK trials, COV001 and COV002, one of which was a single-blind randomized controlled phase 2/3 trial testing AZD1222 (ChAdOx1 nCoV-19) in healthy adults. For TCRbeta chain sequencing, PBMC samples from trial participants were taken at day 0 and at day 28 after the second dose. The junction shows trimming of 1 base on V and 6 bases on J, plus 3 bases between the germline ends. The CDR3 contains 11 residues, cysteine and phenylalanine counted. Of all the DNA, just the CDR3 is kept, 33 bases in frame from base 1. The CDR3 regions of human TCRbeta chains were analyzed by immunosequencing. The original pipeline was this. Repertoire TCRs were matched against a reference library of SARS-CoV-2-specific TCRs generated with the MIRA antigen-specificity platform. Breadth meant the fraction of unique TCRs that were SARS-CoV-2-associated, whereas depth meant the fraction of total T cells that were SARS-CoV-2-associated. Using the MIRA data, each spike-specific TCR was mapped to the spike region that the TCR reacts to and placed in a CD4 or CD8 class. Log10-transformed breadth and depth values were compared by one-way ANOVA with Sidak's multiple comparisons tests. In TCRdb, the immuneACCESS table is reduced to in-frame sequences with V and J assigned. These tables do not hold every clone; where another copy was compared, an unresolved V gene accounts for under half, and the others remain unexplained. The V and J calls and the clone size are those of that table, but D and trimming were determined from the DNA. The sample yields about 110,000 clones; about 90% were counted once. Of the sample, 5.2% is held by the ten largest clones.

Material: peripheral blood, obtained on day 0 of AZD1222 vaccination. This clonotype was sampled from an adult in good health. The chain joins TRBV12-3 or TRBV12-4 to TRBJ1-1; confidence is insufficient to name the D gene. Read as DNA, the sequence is TGTGCCAGCAGTTTAGGAGCTGAAGCTTTCTTT. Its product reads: CASSLGAEAFF.